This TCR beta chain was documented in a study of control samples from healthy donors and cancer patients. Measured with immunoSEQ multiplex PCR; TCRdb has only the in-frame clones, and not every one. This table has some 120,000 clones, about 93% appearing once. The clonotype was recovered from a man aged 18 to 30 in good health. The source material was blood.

The CDR3 sequence is CASSLGGESEQFF. DNA of the CDR3: TGTGCCAGCAGCTTAGGCGGGGAGAGTGAGCAGTTCTTC. V is TRBV7-6 and J is TRBJ2-1; a weak D match, TRBD2 (6 bases). Trimming shortened V by 1 base and J by 9 bases, and 10 bases separated the two germline ends. This CDR3 comprises 13 residues. Germline values: CDR1 SGHVS, CDR2 FNYEAQ.